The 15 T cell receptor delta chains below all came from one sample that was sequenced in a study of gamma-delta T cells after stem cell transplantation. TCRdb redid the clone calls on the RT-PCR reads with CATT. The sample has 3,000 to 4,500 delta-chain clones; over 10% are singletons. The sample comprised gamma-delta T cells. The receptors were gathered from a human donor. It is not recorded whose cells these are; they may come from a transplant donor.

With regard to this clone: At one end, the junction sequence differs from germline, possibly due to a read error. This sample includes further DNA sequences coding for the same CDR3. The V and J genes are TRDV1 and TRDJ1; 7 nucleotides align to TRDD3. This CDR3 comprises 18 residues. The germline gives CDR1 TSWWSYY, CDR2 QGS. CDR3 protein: CALGERLGTGEYTDKLIF. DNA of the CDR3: TGTGCTCTTGGGGAACGTTTGGGGACTGGGGAGTACACCGACAAACTCATCTTT.

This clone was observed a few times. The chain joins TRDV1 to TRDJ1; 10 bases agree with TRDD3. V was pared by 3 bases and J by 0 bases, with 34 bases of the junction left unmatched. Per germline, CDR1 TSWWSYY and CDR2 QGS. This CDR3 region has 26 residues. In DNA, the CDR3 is TGTGCTCTTGGGGATCCCCCAACCATCCTACTGCCTCTAATACTGGGGGATGTGAGGTACACCGATAAACTCATCTTT. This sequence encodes CALGDPPTILLPLILGDVRYTDKLIF.

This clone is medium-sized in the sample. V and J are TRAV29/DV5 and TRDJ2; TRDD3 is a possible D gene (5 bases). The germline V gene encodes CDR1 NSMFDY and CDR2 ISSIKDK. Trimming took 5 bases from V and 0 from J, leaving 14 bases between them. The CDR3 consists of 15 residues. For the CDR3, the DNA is TGTGCAGCCAAGGGAGGGATTGCTTTGACAGCACAACTCTTCTTT. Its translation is CAAKGGIALTAQLFF. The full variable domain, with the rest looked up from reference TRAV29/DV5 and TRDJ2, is DQQVKQNSPSLSVQEGRISILNCDYTNSMFDYFLWYKKYPAEGPTFLISISSIKDKNEDGRFTVFLNKSAKHLSLHIVPSQPGDSAVYFCAAKGGIALTAQLFFGKGTQLIVEP.

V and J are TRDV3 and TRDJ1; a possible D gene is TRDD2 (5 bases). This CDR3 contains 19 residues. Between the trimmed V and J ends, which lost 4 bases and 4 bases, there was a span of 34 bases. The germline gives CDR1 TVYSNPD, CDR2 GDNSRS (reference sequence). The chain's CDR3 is CASFPYGLDSSLAYDKLIF. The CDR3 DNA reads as TGTGCCTCGTTCCCCTACGGGCTCGACTCTTCCCTAGCATACGATAAACTCATCTTT.

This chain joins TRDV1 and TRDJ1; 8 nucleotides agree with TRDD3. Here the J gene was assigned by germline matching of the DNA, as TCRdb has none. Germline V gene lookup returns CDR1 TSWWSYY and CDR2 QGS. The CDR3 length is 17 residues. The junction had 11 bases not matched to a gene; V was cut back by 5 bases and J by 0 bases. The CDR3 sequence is CALGNSTGGQYTDKLIF. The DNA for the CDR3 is TGTGCTCTTGGGAATTCCACTGGGGGCCAGTACACCGATAAACTCATCTTT.

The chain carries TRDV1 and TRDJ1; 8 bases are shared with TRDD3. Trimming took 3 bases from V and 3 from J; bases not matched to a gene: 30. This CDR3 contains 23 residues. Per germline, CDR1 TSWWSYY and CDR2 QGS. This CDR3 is CALGESDPLHVGVAGGYADKLIF. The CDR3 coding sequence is TGTGCTCTTGGGGAGTCGGATCCCCTACACGTGGGCGTTGCGGGGGGATATGCCGATAAACTCATCTTT.

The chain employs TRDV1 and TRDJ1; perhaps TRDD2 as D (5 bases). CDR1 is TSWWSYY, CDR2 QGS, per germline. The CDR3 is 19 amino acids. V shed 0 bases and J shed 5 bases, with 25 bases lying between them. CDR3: CALGELSNPRATRTDKLIF. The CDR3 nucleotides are TGTGCTCTTGGGGAACTATCTAATCCTAGAGCTACTCGTACTGATAAACTCATCTTT.

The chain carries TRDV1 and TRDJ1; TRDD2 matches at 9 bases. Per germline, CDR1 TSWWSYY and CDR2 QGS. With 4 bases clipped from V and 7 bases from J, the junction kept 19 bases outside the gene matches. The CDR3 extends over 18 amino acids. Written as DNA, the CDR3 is TGTGCTCTTGGGGGTCCTTCCTACCTGACGTTTAGTGGGACTAAACTCATCTTT. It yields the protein CALGGPSYLTFSGTKLIF.

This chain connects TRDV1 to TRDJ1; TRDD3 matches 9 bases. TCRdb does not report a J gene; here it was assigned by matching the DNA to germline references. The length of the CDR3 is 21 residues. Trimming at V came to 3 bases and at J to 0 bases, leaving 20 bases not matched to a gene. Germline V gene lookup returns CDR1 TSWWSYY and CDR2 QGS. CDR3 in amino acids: CALGERLPGAGWGMYTDKLIF. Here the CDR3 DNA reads TGTGCTCTTGGGGAGCGCCTTCCCGGGGCGGGCTGGGGGATGTACACCGATAAACTCATCTTT.

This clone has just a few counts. The DNA of the CDR3 is TGTGCAGCAAGCGCTCGGGCTCCTAGGGCGTGTACTGGGGGATACTGTCGGGCGACAGCACAACTCTTCTTT. Protein: CAASARAPRACTGGYCRATAQLFF. The V call is TRAV29/DV5, the J call TRDJ2; TRDD3 matches at 12 bases. There are 24 residues in the CDR3. The V and J ends lost 0 bases and 4 bases, in that order; junction bases with no gene match: 28. Per germline, CDR1 NSMFDY and CDR2 ISSIKDK.

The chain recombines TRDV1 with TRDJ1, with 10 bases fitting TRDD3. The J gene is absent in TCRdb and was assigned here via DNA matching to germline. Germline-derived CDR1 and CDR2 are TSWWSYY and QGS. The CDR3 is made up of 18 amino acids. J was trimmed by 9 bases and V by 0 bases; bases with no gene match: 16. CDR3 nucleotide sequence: TGTGCTCTTGGGGAACTAGTCGACCTGCCTACGTGGGGGATACAACTCATCTTT. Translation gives CALGELVDLPTWGIQLIF.

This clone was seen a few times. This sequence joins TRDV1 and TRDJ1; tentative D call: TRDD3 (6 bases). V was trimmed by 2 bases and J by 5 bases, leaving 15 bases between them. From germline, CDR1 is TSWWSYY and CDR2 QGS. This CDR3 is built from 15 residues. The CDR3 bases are TGTGCTCTTGGGGAAGAGATCCCGCTGGGGGATAAACTCATCTTT. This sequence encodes CALGEEIPLGDKLIF.

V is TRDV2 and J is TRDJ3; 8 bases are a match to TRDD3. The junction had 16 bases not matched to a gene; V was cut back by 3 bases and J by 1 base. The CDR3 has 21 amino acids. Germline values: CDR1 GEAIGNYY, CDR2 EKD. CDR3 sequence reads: CACDAVPSSGGPSWDTRQMFF. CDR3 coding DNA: TGTGCCTGTGACGCAGTGCCGAGTTCTGGGGGACCTTCCTGGGACACCCGACAGATGTTTTTC.

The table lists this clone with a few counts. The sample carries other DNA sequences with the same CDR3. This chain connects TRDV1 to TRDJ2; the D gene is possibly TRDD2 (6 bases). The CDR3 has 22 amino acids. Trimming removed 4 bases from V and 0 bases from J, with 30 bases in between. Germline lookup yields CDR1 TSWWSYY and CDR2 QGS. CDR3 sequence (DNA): TGTGCTCTTGGGGCGAACCTTCCCACTCCCTTACTGGTTGGTTCTTTGACAGCACAACTCTTCTTT. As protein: CALGANLPTPLLVGSLTAQLFF.

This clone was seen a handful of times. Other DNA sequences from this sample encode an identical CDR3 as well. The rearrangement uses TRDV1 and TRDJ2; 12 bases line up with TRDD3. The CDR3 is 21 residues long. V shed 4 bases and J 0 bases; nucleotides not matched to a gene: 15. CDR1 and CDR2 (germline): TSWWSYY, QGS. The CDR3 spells CALGGDVGTGGYQTLTAQLFF. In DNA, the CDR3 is TGTGCTCTTGGGGGAGACGTCGGCACTGGGGGATACCAGACTTTGACAGCACAACTCTTCTTT.